This is a list of T cell receptor beta chains from one sample in a study of blood T cell repertoires in COVID-19. Repertoires were generated with immunoSEQ multiplex PCR, while TCRdb's copy carries only in-frame clones and drops some. The repertoire holds about 670,000 clones, with about nine tenths as singletons. Sequenced: peripheral blood. The receptors derive from a woman aged 18-30 years with acute or convalescent COVID-19. CDR3s include the opening cysteine and the closing phenylalanine or tryptophan. D genes are given only for firm matches. Clone size is given for some rows only: seen once, a few or many times, or a class if the clone is expanded.

.,TRBD1,TRBJ2-2,TRBV6-5,CASSYSRDSNTGELFF,TGTGCCAGCAGTTACTCCCGGGACAGCAACACCGGGGAGCTGTTTTTT
.,.,TRBJ1-3,TRBV3-1/TRBV3-2,CASSREVNTIYF,TGTGCCAGCAGCCGCGAGGTGAACACCATATATTTT
.,.,TRBJ1-1,TRBV11-2,CASSLYTLNTEAFF,TGTGCCAGCAGCTTATACACCTTGAACACTGAAGCTTTCTTT
.,TRBD1,TRBJ1-3,TRBV19,CASNLGQGNTIYF,TGTGCCAGTAACCTGGGACAGGGAAACACCATATATTTT
.,.,TRBJ2-7,TRBV6-6,CASSYSGRGSYEQYF,TGTGCCAGCAGTTACTCAGGACGGGGTTCCTACGAGCAGTACTTC
.,.,TRBJ1-1,TRBV5-1,CASIDVPGMNTEAFF,TGCGCCAGCATCGATGTTCCAGGGATGAACACTGAAGCTTTCTTT
.,.,TRBJ2-2,TRBV19,CAVQVNTGELFF,TGTGCCGTACAGGTGAACACCGGGGAGCTGTTTTTT
.,TRBD1,TRBJ1-2,TRBV7-2,CASSLTGGIYGYTF,TGTGCCAGCAGCTTAACAGGGGGTATCTATGGCTACACCTTC
.,.,TRBJ1-1,TRBV18,CASSPKGQGNTEAFF,TGTGCCAGCTCACCAAAAGGCCAGGGAAACACTGAAGCTTTCTTT
.,.,TRBJ2-5,TRBV6-4,CASSDSVIAEGQETQYF,TGTGCCAGCAGTGACTCTGTGATAGCGGAGGGACAAGAGACCCAGTACTTC
once,TRBD2,TRBJ2-7,TRBV7-2,CASSKSGGAGEQYF,TGTGCCAGCAGCAAAAGCGGGGGGGCGGGCGAGCAGTACTTC
.,.,TRBJ1-2,TRBV2,CASSGAGGSYGYTF,TGTGCCAGCAGTGGGGCGGGAGGGAGCTATGGCTACACCTTC
.,.,TRBJ1-4,TRBV5-4,CASSPGGVGEEKLFF,TGTGCCAGCAGCCCTGGGGGGGTCGGAGAAGAAAAACTGTTTTTT
.,TRBD1,TRBJ1-6,TRBV6-5,CASTDRGNSPLHF,TGTGCCAGCACCGACAGGGGAAATTCACCCCTCCACTTT
.,TRBD2,TRBJ2-1,TRBV5-5,CASSSTSGDSYNEQFF,TGTGCCAGCAGCTCGACTAGCGGGGACTCCTACAATGAGCAGTTCTTC
.,.,TRBJ2-7,TRBV6-5,CASSHGHHYEQYF,TGTGCCAGCAGTCATGGACACCACTACGAGCAGTACTTC
.,.,TRBJ1-1,TRBV12-5,CASGYPIGENTEAFF,TGTGCTAGTGGCTACCCGATCGGGGAGAACACTGAAGCTTTCTTT
.,.,TRBJ2-5,TRBV6-5,CASSYFGGVDWYF,TGTGCCAGCAGTTACTTCGGCGGGGTAGATTGGTACTTC
.,TRBD1,TRBJ1-1,TRBV9,CASSAPDRGTEAFF,TGTGCCAGCAGCGCACCTGACAGGGGAACTGAAGCTTTCTTT
.,.,TRBJ1-2,TRBV24-1,CATSDPRVTYGYTF,TGTGCCACCAGTGACCCCAGGGTTACCTATGGCTACACCTTC
.,TRBD1,TRBJ1-2,TRBV7-8,CASSLGQGIRYYGYTF,TGTGCCAGCAGCTTAGGACAGGGGATTCGCTACTATGGCTACACCTTC
.,TRBD1,TRBJ2-2,TRBV5-4,CASSSPSPVGQGVTGELFF,TGTGCCAGCAGCTCCCCATCGCCGGTAGGACAGGGGGTCACCGGGGAGCTGTTTTTT
.,.,TRBJ1-1,TRBV14,CASSQDRNTEAFF,TGTGCCAGCAGCCAAGACAGGAACACTGAAGCTTTCTTT
.,.,TRBJ1-2,TRBV4-2,CASSQGRRSYGYTF,TGTGCCAGCAGCCAGGGGAGAAGATCCTATGGCTACACCTTC
.,TRBD1,TRBJ2-5,TRBV2,CASRTGGETQYF,TGTGCCAGCAGGACAGGGGGAGAGACCCAGTACTTC
.,TRBD2,TRBJ2-7,TRBV7-3,CASSLRAGGAGEQYF,TGTGCCAGCAGCTTAAGAGCGGGGGGTGCGGGCGAGCAGTACTTC
few,.,TRBJ1-2,TRBV30,CAWSDLQGKTYGYTF,TGTGCCTGGAGTGATCTCCAGGGGAAGACATATGGCTACACCTTC
.,TRBD1,TRBJ1-6,TRBV7-8,CASSGTGNTYNSPLHF,TGTGCCAGCAGCGGGACAGGGAACACCTATAATTCACCCCTCCACTTT
.,TRBD1,TRBJ1-2,TRBV10-3,CAIGTVTDTF,TGTGCCATAGGGACAGTCACTGACACCTTC
many,.,TRBJ1-2,TRBV5-4,CASRTGGKDGYTF,TGTGCCAGCAGGACGGGGGGGAAGGATGGCTACACCTTC
.,.,TRBJ2-3,TRBV3-1/TRBV3-2,CASSRRRPSADTQYF,TGTGCCAGCAGCCGACGGAGACCCAGTGCGGATACGCAGTATTTT
.,.,TRBJ1-2,TRBV4-1,CASSQAGLSRGYGYTF,TGCGCCAGCAGCCAAGCAGGACTCTCACGGGGCTATGGCTACACCTTC
once,.,TRBJ2-7,TRBV5-1,CASSQTEKGDSYEQYF,TGCGCCAGCAGCCAAACAGAGAAGGGGGACTCCTACGAGCAGTACTTC
.,.,TRBJ1-2,TRBV5-6,CASRTGLQGYYGYTF,TGTGCCAGCAGAACGGGACTACAGGGCTACTATGGCTACACCTTC
.,TRBD1,TRBJ1-1,TRBV6-5,CASMDRGDTEAFF,TGTGCCAGCATGGACAGGGGAGACACTGAAGCTTTCTTT
.,TRBD1,TRBJ1-5,TRBV5-1,CASSPGQENQPQHF,TGCGCCAGCAGCCCTGGACAGGAAAATCAGCCCCAGCATTTT
.,.,TRBJ2-2,TRBV20-1,CSASRDPGGGALTGELFF,TGCAGTGCTAGTCGGGATCCAGGCGGAGGGGCGCTGACCGGGGAGCTGTTTTTT
.,.,TRBJ2-7,TRBV7-7,CASSPQLTTTYEQYF,TGTGCCAGCAGCCCTCAGTTGACAACCACCTACGAGCAGTACTTC
.,.,TRBJ1-2,TRBV6-6,CAIAELGGYYGYTF,TGTGCCATAGCCGAGCTGGGGGGATACTATGGCTACACCTTC
.,.,TRBJ1-2,TRBV19,CASSSSGMDGYTF,TGTGCCAGTAGTTCCAGCGGGATGGATGGCTACACCTTC
.,.,TRBJ1-2,TRBV5-1,CASRVYGYTF,TGCGCCAGCCGGGTATATGGCTACACCTTC
few,.,TRBJ1-3,TRBV7-8,CASSPRGNTIYF,TGTGCCAGCAGCCCCCGGGGAAACACCATATATTTT
.,TRBD1,TRBJ1-2,TRBV29-1,CSVTGGYGYTF,TGCAGCGTGACAGGGGGGTATGGCTACACCTTC
.,TRBD1,TRBJ1-2,TRBV4-1,CASSHYGGQGTGYTF,TGCGCCAGCAGCCACTACGGAGGACAGGGTACAGGCTACACCTTC
.,.,TRBJ1-4,TRBV24-1,CATPERGTNEKLFF,TGTGCCACCCCGGAAAGGGGTACTAATGAAAAACTGTTTTTT
.,.,TRBJ2-3,TRBV9,CASSAFLTDTQYF,TGTGCCAGCAGCGCCTTCCTCACAGATACGCAGTATTTT
.,.,TRBJ1-2,TRBV27,CASSFGPSYGYTF,TGTGCCAGCAGTTTTGGGCCTTCCTATGGCTACACCTTC
.,TRBD1,TRBJ1-1,TRBV19,CASSITGDNTEAFF,TGTGCCAGTAGTATCACAGGGGACAACACTGAAGCTTTCTTT
.,TRBD1,TRBJ1-5,TRBV6-1,CASSEWENRGQPQHF,TGTGCCAGCAGTGAATGGGAGAACAGGGGTCAGCCCCAGCATTTT
few,TRBD1,TRBJ2-7,TRBV20-1,CSASPNPGTGSDEQYF,TGCAGTGCTAGTCCTAACCCCGGGACAGGGAGTGACGAGCAGTACTTC
.,TRBD1,TRBJ1-1,TRBV29-1,CSASGQLNTEAFF,TGCAGCGCCTCGGGACAGCTGAACACTGAAGCTTTCTTT
.,.,TRBJ1-2,TRBV6-5,CASSPGTVHGYTF,TGTGCCAGCAGTCCCGGGACTGTACATGGCTACACCTTC
.,.,TRBJ1-1,TRBV11-2,CASSSQWNTEAFF,TGTGCCAGCAGCTCTCAGTGGAACACTGAAGCTTTCTTT
.,TRBD1,TRBJ2-3,TRBV24-1,CATSDQPGQGAWAQYF,TGTGCCACCAGTGATCAACCCGGACAGGGGGCTTGGGCGCAGTATTTT
.,TRBD1,TRBJ1-1,TRBV6-5,CASNRDSMNTEAFF,TGTGCCAGCAATCGGGACAGCATGAACACTGAAGCTTTCTTT
.,.,TRBJ1-2,TRBV15,CATSRERVQRGGYTF,TGTGCCACCAGCAGAGAGAGGGTTCAACGGGGGGGCTACACCTTC
.,TRBD1,TRBJ1-2,TRBV15,CATSRDGLTGSYAGYTF,TGTGCCACCAGCAGAGATGGGTTGACAGGGTCTTACGCTGGCTACACCTTC